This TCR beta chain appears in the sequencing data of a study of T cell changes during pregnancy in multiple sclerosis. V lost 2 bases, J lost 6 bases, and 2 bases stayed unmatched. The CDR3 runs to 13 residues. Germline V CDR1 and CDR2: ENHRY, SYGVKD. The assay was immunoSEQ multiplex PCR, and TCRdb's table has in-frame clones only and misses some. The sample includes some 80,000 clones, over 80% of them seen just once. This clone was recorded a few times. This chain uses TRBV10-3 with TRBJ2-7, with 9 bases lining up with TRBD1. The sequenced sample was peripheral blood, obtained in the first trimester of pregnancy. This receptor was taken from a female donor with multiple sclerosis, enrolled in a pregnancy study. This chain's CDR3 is CAISEGQGIEQYF. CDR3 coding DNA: TGTGCCATCAGTGAGGGACAGGGGATCGAGCAGTACTTC.